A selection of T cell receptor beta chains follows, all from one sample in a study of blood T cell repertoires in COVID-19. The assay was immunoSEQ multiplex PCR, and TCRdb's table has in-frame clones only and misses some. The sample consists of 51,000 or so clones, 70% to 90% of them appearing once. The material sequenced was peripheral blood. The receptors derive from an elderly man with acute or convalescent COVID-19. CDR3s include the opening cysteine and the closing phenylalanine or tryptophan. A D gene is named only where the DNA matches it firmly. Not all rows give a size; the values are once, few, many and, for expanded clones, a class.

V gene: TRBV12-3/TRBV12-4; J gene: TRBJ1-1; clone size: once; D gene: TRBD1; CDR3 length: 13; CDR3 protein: CASSLGQGGEAFF; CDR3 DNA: TGTGCCAGCAGCCTGGGACAGGGGGGGGAAGCTTTCTTT
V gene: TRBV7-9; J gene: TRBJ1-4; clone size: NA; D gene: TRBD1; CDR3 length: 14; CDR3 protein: CASSQEGAWEKLFF; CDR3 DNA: TGTGCCAGCAGCCAGGAGGGGGCTTGGGAAAAACTGTTTTTT
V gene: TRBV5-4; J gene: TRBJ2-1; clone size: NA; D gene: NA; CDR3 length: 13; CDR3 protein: CASSLSGVNEQFF; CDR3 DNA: TGTGCCAGCAGCTTGAGCGGTGTTAATGAGCAGTTCTTC
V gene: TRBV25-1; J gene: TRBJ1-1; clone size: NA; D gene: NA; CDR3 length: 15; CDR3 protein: CASSVDWVPNTEAFF; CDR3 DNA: TGTGCCAGCAGTGTGGACTGGGTACCGAACACTGAAGCTTTCTTT
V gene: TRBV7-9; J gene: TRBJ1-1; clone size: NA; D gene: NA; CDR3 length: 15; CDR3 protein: CASSLAPGRGPEAFF; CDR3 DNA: TGTGCCAGCAGCTTGGCTCCAGGGCGGGGGCCTGAAGCTTTCTTT
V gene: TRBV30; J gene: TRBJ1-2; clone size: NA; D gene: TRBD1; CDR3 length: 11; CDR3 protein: CAWARTGNYTF; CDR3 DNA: TGTGCCTGGGCTAGGACAGGGAACTACACCTTC
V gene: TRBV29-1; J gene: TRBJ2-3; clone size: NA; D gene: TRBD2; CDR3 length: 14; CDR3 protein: CSSSKRGDTDTQYF; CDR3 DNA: TGCAGCTCCTCTAAGCGGGGGGACACAGATACGCAGTATTTT
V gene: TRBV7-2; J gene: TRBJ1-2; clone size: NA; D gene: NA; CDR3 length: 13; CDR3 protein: CASSLDGIYGYTF; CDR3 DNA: TGTGCCAGCAGCTTAGACGGGATTTATGGCTACACCTTC
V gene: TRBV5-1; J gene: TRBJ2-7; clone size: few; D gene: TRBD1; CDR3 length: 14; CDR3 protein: CASRERTGAYEQYF; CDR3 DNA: TGCGCCAGCAGGGAAAGGACAGGGGCTTACGAGCAGTACTTC
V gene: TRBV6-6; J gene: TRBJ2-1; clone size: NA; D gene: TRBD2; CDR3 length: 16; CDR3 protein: CASRVTTSGGYNEQFF; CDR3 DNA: TGTGCCAGCAGAGTCACTACTAGCGGGGGGTACAATGAGCAGTTCTTC
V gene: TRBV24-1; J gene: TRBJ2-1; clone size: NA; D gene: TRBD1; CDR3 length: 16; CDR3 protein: CATSDYGDRGRVEQFF; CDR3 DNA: TGTGCCACCAGTGATTATGGGGACAGGGGGCGGGTCGAGCAGTTCTTC
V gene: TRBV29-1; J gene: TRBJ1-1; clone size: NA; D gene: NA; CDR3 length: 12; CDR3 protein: CSVELWNTEAFF; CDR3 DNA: TGCAGCGTTGAACTTTGGAACACTGAAGCTTTCTTT
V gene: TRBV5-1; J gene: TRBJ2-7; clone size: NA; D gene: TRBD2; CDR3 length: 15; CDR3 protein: CASSLAAGGHYEQYF; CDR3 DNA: TGCGCCAGCAGCTTGGCAGCGGGGGGGCATTACGAGCAGTACTTC
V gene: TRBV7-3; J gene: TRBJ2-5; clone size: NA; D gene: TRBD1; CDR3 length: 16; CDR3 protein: CASSPADRGGLETQYF; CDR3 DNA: TGTGCCAGCAGCCCTGCGGACAGGGGTGGATTGGAGACCCAGTACTTC
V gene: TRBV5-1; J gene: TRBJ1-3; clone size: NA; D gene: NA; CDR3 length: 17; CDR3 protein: CASSRFGGDSSGNTIYF; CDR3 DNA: TGCGCCAGCAGCCGCTTTGGAGGGGATAGCTCTGGAAACACCATATATTTT
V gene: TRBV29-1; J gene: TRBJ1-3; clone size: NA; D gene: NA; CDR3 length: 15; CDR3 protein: CSVETRGNSGNTIYF; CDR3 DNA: TGCAGCGTTGAAACGCGGGGGAACTCTGGAAACACCATATATTTT
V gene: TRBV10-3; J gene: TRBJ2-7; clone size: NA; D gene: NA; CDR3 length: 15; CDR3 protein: CAISSGLFSSYEQYF; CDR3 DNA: TGTGCCATCAGTTCCGGACTGTTTAGCTCCTACGAGCAGTACTTC
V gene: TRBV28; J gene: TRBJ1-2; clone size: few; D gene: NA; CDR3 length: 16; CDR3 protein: CASTIPYLTAIYGYTF; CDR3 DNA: TGTGCCAGCACCATTCCGTACTTGACAGCTATCTATGGCTACACCTTC